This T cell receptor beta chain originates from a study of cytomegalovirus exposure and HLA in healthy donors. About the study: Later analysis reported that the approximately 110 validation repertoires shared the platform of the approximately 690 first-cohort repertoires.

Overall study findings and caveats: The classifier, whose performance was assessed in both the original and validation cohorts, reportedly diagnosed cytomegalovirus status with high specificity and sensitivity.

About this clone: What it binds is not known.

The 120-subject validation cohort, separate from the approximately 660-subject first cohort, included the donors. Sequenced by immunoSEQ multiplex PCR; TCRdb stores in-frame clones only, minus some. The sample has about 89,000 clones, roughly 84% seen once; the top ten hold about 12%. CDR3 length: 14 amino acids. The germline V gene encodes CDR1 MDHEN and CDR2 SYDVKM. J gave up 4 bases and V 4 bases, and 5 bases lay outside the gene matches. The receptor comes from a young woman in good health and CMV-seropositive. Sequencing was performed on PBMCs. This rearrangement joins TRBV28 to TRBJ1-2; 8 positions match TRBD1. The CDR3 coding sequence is TGTGCCAGCAGTTCCACCGGGACAGGCTATGGCTACACCTTC. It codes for CASSSTGTGYGYTF.